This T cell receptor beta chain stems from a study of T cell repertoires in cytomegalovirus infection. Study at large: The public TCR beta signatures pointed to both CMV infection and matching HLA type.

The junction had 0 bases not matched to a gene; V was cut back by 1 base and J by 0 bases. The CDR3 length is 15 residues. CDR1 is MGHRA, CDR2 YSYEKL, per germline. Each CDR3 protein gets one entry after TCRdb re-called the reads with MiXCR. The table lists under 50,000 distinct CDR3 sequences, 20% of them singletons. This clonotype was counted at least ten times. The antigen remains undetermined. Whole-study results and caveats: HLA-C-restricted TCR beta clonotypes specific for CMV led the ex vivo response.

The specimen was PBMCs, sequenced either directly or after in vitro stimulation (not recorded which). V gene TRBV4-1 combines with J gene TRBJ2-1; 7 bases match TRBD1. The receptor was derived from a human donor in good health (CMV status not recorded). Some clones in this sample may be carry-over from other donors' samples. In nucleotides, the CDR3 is TGCGCCAGCAGCCAAGGGGACAGCTCCTACAATGAGCAGTTCTTC. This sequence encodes CASSQGDSSYNEQFF.